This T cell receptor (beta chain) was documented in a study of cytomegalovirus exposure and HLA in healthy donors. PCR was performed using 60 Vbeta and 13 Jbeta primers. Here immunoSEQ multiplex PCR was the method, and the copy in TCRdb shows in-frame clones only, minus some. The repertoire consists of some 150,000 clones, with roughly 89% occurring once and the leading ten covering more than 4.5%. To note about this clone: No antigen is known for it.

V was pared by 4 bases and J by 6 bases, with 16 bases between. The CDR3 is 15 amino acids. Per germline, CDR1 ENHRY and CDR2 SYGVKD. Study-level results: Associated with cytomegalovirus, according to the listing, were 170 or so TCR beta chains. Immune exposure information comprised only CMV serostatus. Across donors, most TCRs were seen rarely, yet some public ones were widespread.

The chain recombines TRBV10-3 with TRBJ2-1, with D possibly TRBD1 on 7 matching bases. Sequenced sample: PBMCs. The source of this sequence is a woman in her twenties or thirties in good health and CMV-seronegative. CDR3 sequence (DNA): TGTGCCATCAGTGTGGGGGGCAGGGGGGTCAATGAGCAGTTCTTC. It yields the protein CAISVGGRGVNEQFF.